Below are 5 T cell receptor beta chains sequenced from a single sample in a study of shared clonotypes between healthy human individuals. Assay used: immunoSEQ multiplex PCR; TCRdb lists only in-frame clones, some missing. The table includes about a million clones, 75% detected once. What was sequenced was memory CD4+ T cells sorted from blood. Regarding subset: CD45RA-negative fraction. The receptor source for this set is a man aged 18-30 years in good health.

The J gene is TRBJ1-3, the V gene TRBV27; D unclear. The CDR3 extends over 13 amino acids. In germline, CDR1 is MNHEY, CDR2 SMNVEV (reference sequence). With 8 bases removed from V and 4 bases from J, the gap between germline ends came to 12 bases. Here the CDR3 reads CASSRGAGNTIYF. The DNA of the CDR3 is TGTGCCAGCTCTCGAGGAGCCGGAAACACCATATATTTT.

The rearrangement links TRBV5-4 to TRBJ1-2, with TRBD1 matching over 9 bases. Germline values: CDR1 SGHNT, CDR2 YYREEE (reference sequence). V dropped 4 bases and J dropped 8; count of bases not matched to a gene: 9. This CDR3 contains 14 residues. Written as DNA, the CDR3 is TGTGCCAGCAGCCCCGGACAGGGGAATGAGGGCTACACCTTC. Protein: CASSPGQGNEGYTF.

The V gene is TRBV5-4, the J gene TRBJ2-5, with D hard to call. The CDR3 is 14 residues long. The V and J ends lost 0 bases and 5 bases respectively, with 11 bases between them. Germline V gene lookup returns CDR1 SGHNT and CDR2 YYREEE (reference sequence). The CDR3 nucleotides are TGTGCCAGCAGCTTGGGGCCCGGCCGGGAGACCCAGTACTTC. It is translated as CASSLGPGRETQYF.

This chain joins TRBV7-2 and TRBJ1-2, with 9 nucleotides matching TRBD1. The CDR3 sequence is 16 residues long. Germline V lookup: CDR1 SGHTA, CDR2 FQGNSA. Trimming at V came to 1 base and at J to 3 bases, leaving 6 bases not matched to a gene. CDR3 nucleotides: TGTGCCAGCAGCTTAGTGGGCGGGGACAGGGACTATGGCTACACCTTC. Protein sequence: CASSLVGGDRDYGYTF.

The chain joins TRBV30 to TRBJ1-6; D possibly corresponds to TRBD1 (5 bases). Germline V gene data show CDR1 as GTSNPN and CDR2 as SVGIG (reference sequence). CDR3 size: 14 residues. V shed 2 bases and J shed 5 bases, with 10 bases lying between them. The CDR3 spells CAWSSGRNNSPLHF. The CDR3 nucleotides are TGTGCCTGGAGTTCGGGACGGAATAATTCACCCCTCCACTTT. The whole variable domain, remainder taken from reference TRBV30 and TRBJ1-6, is SQTIHQWPATLVQPVGSPLSLECTVEGTSNPNLYWYRQAAGRGLQLLFYSVGIGQISSEVPQNLSASRPQDRQFILSSKKLLLSDSGFYLCAWSSGRNNSPLHFGNGTRLTVT.